This TCR beta chain was profiled in a study of blood T cells in healthy people across ages. This CDR3 has 14 residues. V lost 3 bases to trimming and J lost 4 bases, with 13 bases between them. Study results and caveats: Versus aged donors, long-lived donors had higher diversity and more naive CD4+ cells.

The authors drew around 11 milliliters of peripheral blood from each donor. Many counts were recorded for this clonotype. The target antigen is unknown. The authors ran a second PCR of about 6 to 11 cycles using a sample-barcoded 5' primer and a J-beta primer mix. TCRdb passed the 5' RACE reads through MiXCR, listing each CDR3 protein once. The sample holds 650,000 to 700,000 distinct CDR3 sequences, about 34% seen once. V usage is TRBV12-3 or TRBV12-4 and J usage is TRBJ2-7, with a weak D call TRBD1 (8 bases). The sequenced sample was blood. This receptor was taken from a woman older than 75 in good health. The CDR3 DNA sequence: TGTGCCAGCAGTTTTAACAGGGGGGGTTACGAGCAGTACTTC. Translation gives CASSFNRGGYEQYF.